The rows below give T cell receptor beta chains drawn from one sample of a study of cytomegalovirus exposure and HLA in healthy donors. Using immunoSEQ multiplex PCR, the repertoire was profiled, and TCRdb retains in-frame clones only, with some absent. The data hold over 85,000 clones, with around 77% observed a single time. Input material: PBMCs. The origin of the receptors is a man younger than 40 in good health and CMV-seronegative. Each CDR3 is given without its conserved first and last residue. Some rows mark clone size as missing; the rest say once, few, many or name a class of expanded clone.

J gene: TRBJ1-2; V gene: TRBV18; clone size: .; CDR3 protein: ASSPLEGGYT
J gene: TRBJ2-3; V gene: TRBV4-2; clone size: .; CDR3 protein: ASSVRTSGGTGSTDTQY
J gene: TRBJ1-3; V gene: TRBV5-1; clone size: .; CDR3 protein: ASRDGTVSGNTIY
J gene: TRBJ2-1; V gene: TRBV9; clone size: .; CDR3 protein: ASSVGGRGYNEQF
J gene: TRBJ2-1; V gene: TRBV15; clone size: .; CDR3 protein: ATSRDPERPNEQF
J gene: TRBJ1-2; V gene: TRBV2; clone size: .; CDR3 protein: ASSVRTGEGLYGYT
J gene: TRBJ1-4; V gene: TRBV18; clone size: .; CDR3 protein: ASSLTGFDGKLF
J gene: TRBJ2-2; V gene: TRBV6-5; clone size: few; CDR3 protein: ASSYSRGGTGELF
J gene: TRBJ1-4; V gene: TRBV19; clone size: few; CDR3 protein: ASSSTSGEKLF
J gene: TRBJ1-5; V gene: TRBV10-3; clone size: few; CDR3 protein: AISDETVGQPQH
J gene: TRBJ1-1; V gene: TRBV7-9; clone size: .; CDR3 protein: ASSLRRRDEAF
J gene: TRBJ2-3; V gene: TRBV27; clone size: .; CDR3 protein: ASSFGTSGMDTQY
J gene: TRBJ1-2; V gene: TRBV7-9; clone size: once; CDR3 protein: ASSDRDRGGSGYT
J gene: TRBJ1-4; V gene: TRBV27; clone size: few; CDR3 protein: ASSFGQGKKLF